A single sample gave rise to the 25 T cell receptor beta chains below, sequenced in a study of T cell responses to AZD1222 COVID-19 vaccine. The table came from immunoSEQ multiplex PCR; TCRdb's copy has only in-frame clones and leaves some out. The table shows fewer than 140,000 clones, with roughly 91% occurring only once. The sample was peripheral blood, taken 28 days after the second AZD1222 dose. These receptors were taken from an adult who received the AZD1222 COVID-19 vaccine.

The rearrangement joins TRBV10-3 to TRBJ2-7; D could derive from TRBD1 or TRBD2 (6 bases each). V shed 11 bases and J shed 6 bases, with 20 bases lying between them. Germline assignment: CDR1 ENHRY and CDR2 SYGVKD. This CDR3 has 13 amino acids. DNA for the CDR3: TGTGCCGCCCGGACCGAGGGGGGCGGCGAGCAGTACTTC. Translated: CAARTEGGGEQYF.

This sequence joins TRBV29-1 and TRBJ1-2; 9 nucleotides match TRBD1. J lost 8 bases, V lost 6 bases, and 7 bases had no gene match. The germline gives CDR1 SQVTM, CDR2 ANQGSEA. CDR3 length: 12 residues. The CDR3 loop reads CSVAGTGHGYTF. DNA of the CDR3: TGCAGCGTAGCCGGGACAGGGCACGGCTACACCTTC.

This sequence joins TRBV7-9 and TRBJ1-1; 7 bases agree with TRBD1. V dropped 8 bases and J dropped 1; count of bases not matched to a gene: 4. This CDR3 is built from 13 residues. From germline, CDR1 is SEHNR and CDR2 FQNEAQ (reference sequence). CDR3 sequence reads: CASWGQSNTEAFF. The CDR3 nucleotides read TGTGCCAGCTGGGGACAGTCGAACACTGAAGCTTTCTTT.

The chain uses TRBV19 and TRBJ1-5, with 9 bases fitting TRBD1. This CDR3 region has 15 residues. CDR1 is LNHDA and CDR2 is SQIVND in the germline V gene (reference sequence). V gave up 2 bases and J gave up 7 bases; unmatched junction bases: 6. Here the CDR3 reads CASSIQGQGQQPQHF. CDR3 bases: TGTGCCAGTAGTATACAAGGACAGGGGCAACAGCCCCAGCATTTT. Supplemented by reference TRBV19 and TRBJ1-5, the full variable domain reads DGGITQSPKYLFRKEGQNVTLSCEQNLNHDAMYWYRQDPGQGLRLIYYSQIVNDFQKGDIAEGYSVSREKKESFPLTVTSAQKNPTAFYLCASSIQGQGQQPQHFGDGTRLSIL.

The chain links TRBV24-1 to TRBJ1-2; TRBD1 matches 9 bases. Germline-derived CDR1 and CDR2 are KGHDR and SFDVKD. The CDR3 covers 14 residues. With 5 bases clipped from V and 5 bases from J, the junction kept 5 bases outside the gene matches. The CDR3 is CATSVGQGGYGYTF. CDR3 in DNA: TGTGCCACCAGTGTGGGACAGGGCGGGTATGGCTACACCTTC.

The CDR3 loop is CASSPMSGGKQTQYF. CDR3 DNA sequence: TGTGCCAGCAGCCCGATGTCGGGTGGGAAGCAGACCCAGTACTTC. This rearrangement joins TRBV3-1 (or the pseudogene TRBV3-2) to TRBJ2-5, with D uncertain. Between the trimmed V and J ends, which lost 4 bases and 6 bases, there was a span of 18 bases. Per the germline V gene, CDR1 is LGHDT and CDR2 is YNNKEL (reference sequence). The CDR3 covers 15 residues.

The chain has TRBV2 and TRBJ1-1; TRBD1 aligns across 8 bases. The trim removed 8 bases at V and 1 base at J, leaving 3 bases unmatched. Germline CDR1 SNHLY, CDR2 FYNNEI. The CDR3 length is 13 residues. In DNA, the CDR3 is TGTGCCAGCCCTGACAGGGGGAACACTGAAGCTTTCTTT. It encodes CASPDRGNTEAFF.

The chain employs TRBV18 and TRBJ2-3, with TRBD1 matching 8 bases. The CDR3 consists of 15 residues. The V gene end was trimmed by 2 bases and the J gene end by 8 bases; junction bases not matched to a gene: 9. The germline CDR1 and CDR2 sequences are KGHSH and LQKENI. CDR3 in DNA: TGTGCCAGCTCACCAGCCCGGGACAGGTGGGCTACGCAGTATTTT. It yields the protein CASSPARDRWATQYF.

The chain couples TRBV5-1 to TRBJ1-1; D gene unclear. Germline V gene data show CDR1 as SGHRS and CDR2 as YFSETQ. The CDR3 sequence is 15 residues long. Trimming took off 5 bases at V and 0 bases at J, with 14 bases between the two ends. The CDR3 sequence: CASSGGVQVNTEAFF. In DNA form, the CDR3 reads TGCGCCAGCAGTGGCGGGGTCCAGGTGAACACTGAAGCTTTCTTT. Full variable domain (remainder filled in from reference TRBV5-1 and TRBJ1-1): KAGVTQTPRYLIKTRGQQVTLSCSPISGHRSVSWYQQTPGQGLQFLFEYFSETQRNKGNFPGRFSGRQFSNSRSEMNVSTLELGDSALYLCASSGGVQVNTEAFFGQGTRLTVV.

V usage is TRBV9 and J usage is TRBJ2-2; no clear D gene. The V gene lost 3 bases and the J gene lost 8 bases, with 8 bases spanning the gap. Germline values: CDR1 SGDLS, CDR2 YYNGEE. The CDR3 totals 12 residues. Here the CDR3 DNA reads TGTGCCAGCAGCGAATCCTCTGGGGAGCTGTTTTTT. The encoded protein is CASSESSGELFF.

J is TRBJ2-2 and V is TRBV7-9, with D perhaps given as TRBD1 or TRBD2 (5 bases each). V gave up 5 bases and J gave up 2 bases, with 12 bases separating them. Germline assignment: CDR1 SEHNR and CDR2 FQNEAQ (reference sequence). CDR3 size: 15 residues. CDR3 residues: CASSAGTVNTGELFF. The CDR3 DNA sequence: TGTGCCAGCAGCGCCGGGACGGTAAACACCGGGGAGCTGTTTTTT.

This sequence joins TRBV5-6 and TRBJ2-7; 9 nucleotides align to TRBD2. The CDR3 runs to 16 residues. Trimming at V came to 0 bases and at J to 3 bases, leaving 7 bases not matched to a gene. Germline assignment: CDR1 SGHDT and CDR2 YYEEEE. CDR3 region: CASSLGAGGVSYEQYF. CDR3 sequence (DNA): TGTGCCAGCAGCTTGGGGGCGGGAGGGGTAAGCTACGAGCAGTACTTC.

The V gene is TRBV30, the J gene TRBJ2-7; TRBD1 matches 8 bases. V shed 7 bases, J shed 3 bases, and the junction held 8 bases outside the gene matches. The CDR3 extends over 13 amino acids. Germline CDR1 and CDR2: GTSNPN and SVGIG (reference sequence). The CDR3 sequence is CAFGNRGIYEQYF. CDR3 sequence (DNA): TGTGCCTTCGGGAACAGGGGGATCTACGAGCAGTACTTC.

The chain couples TRBV7-2 to TRBJ2-3; tentative D call: TRBD2 (5 bases). The germline V and J ends were trimmed by 5 bases and 2 bases, with 11 bases remaining between them. The CDR3 contains 14 residues. CDR1 SGHTA and CDR2 FQGNSA come from the germline V gene. The CDR3 reads CASSPNGVTDTQYF. The CDR3 DNA follows: TGTGCCAGCAGCCCGAACGGGGTCACAGATACGCAGTATTTT.

The chain has TRBV3-1 (or the pseudogene TRBV3-2) and TRBJ2-1; weak D call: TRBD2 (6 bases). Per the germline V gene, CDR1 is LGHDT and CDR2 is YNNKEL (reference sequence). The CDR3 sequence is 11 residues long. The V end lost 3 bases, the J end lost 9 bases, and 6 bases lay between the germline ends. The CDR3 here is CASSQGGEQFF. The CDR3 nucleotides are TGTGCCAGCAGCCAGGGAGGTGAGCAGTTCTTC.

The rearrangement joins TRBV7-2 to TRBJ1-3; no clear D gene. V lost 0 bases and J lost 6, with 0 bases in between. CDR3 length: 11 amino acids. CDR1 is SGHTA and CDR2 is FQGNSA in the germline V gene. Here the CDR3 reads CASSLANTIYF. The CDR3 DNA reads TGTGCCAGCAGCTTAGCAAACACCATATATTTT.

This clone was recorded once. The chain recombines TRBV25-1 with TRBJ2-1, with D maybe TRBD2 (6 bases). Deletions cut 3 bases from V and 2 bases from J, with 8 bases between. Germline V lookup: CDR1 MGHDK, CDR2 SYGVNS. This CDR3 region has 14 residues. CDR3 sequence: CASSELAPYNEQFF. The CDR3 bases are TGTGCCAGCAGTGAGCTAGCGCCCTACAATGAGCAGTTCTTC.

V gene TRBV7-2 combines with J gene TRBJ1-2, with a weak D call TRBD1 (5 bases). V lost 4 bases to trimming and J lost 6 bases, with 21 bases between them. Germline V gene sequence: CDR1 SGHTA, CDR2 FQGNSA. The CDR3 covers 16 residues. The CDR3 is CASSSAPPGPPNGYTF. The CDR3 nucleotides are TGTGCCAGCAGCTCCGCCCCTCCGGGACCCCCTAATGGCTACACCTTC. Supplemented by reference TRBV7-2 and TRBJ1-2, the full variable domain reads GAGVSQSPSNKVTEKGKDVELRCDPISGHTALYWYRQSLGQGLEFLIYFQGNSAPDKSGLPSDRFSAERTGGSVSTLTIQRTQQEDSAVYLCASSSAPPGPPNGYTFGSGTRLTVV.

The V gene is TRBV3-1 (or the pseudogene TRBV3-2), the J gene TRBJ2-1; TRBD1 aligns across 8 bases. The germline V gene has CDR1 LGHDT and CDR2 YNNKEL (reference sequence). This CDR3 contains 14 residues. The junction had 5 bases not matched to a gene; V was cut back by 4 bases and J by 6 bases. The CDR3 DNA follows: TGTGCCAGCAGCCCCGGACAGGGCTCCAATGAGCAGTTCTTC. Protein product: CASSPGQGSNEQFF.

The chain joins TRBV7-9 to TRBJ2-7, with a weak D call TRBD1 (6 bases). The CDR3 length is 12 residues. Germline CDR1 is SEHNR and CDR2 is FQNEAQ (reference sequence). V was clipped by 5 bases and J by 3 bases, with 8 bases between them. The CDR3 loop reads CASSRTDYEQYF. DNA for the CDR3: TGTGCCAGCAGCCGGACAGACTACGAGCAGTACTTC.

The J gene is TRBJ2-7, the V gene TRBV7-9; weak D call: TRBD2 (5 bases). Between the trimmed V and J ends, which lost 6 bases and 2 bases, there was a span of 14 bases. Germline CDR1 is SEHNR and CDR2 is FQNEAQ (reference sequence). CDR3 length: 14 amino acids. This CDR3 is CASRPPTGTYEQYF. In DNA, the CDR3 is TGTGCCAGCAGGCCCCCCACGGGGACCTACGAGCAGTACTTC.

The chain employs TRBV29-1 and TRBJ2-7; 7 bases match TRBD1. CDR3 length: 12 amino acids. With 5 bases clipped from V and 1 base from J, the junction kept 2 bases outside the gene matches. Germline V lookup: CDR1 SQVTM, CDR2 ANQGSEA. The DNA for the CDR3 is TGCAGCGTTAGGACAGGTTCCTACGAGCAGTACTTC. It specifies CSVRTGSYEQYF.

The J gene is TRBJ1-4, the V gene TRBV6-4, with no clear D. Germline assignment: CDR1 MRHNA and CDR2 SNTAGT. CDR3 length: 13 residues. V was pared by 4 bases and J by 8 bases, with 11 bases between. The CDR3 DNA reads as TGTGCCAGCAGTGCTATATACGGCGAAAAACTGTTTTTT. This gives the protein CASSAIYGEKLFF.

This chain uses TRBV6-5 with TRBJ1-4, with TRBD1 identical over 8 bases. CDR1 and CDR2 from the germline V gene are MNHEY and SVGAGI. V shed 7 bases and J 8 bases; nucleotides not matched to a gene: 6. The CDR3 runs 13 residues. CDR3 DNA: TGTGCCAGCAAAGACAGGGGCTGGGAAAAACTGTTTTTT. Translating gives CASKDRGWEKLFF.

The chain recombines TRBV6-2 or TRBV6-3 with TRBJ2-7; TRBD1 matches 7 bases. CDR3 length: 13 amino acids. Trimming removed 4 bases from V and 3 bases from J; junction bases left unmatched: 3. The germline V gene has CDR1 MNHEY and CDR2 SVGEGT. This chain's CDR3 is CASSLGQSYEQYF. CDR3 in DNA: TGTGCCAGCAGTTTGGGACAGAGCTACGAGCAGTACTTC.